The sequence of this T cell receptor (beta chain) was determined in a study of shared clonotypes between healthy human individuals. Unsorted samples drew genomic DNA from 85 million to 90 million PBMCs. The assay was carried out at the deep level. Ten immunoSEQ deep assay plates served to sequence unsorted PBMC DNA. TCRdb's copy holds only in-frame clones and misses some; the assay was immunoSEQ multiplex PCR. Of about 490,000 clones in the sample, less than 80% were seen once. CDR3 length: 13 amino acids. V was pared by 0 bases and J by 3 bases, with 6 bases between. The germline V gene encodes CDR1 SGHTA and CDR2 FQGTGA.

The TCR was taken from a woman aged 40 to 50 in good health. Some clones in this sample may be carry-over from other donors' samples. Sequenced: PBMCs. V and J are TRBV7-3 and TRBJ2-7; no clear D gene. Here the CDR3 reads CASSLTPNYEQYF. The DNA of the CDR3 is TGTGCCAGCAGCTTAACACCCAACTACGAGCAGTACTTC. Combining the CDR3 with reference TRBV7-3 and TRBJ2-7 gives the whole variable domain GAGVSQTPSNKVTEKGKYVELRCDPISGHTALYWYRQSLGQGPEFLIYFQGTGAADDSGLPNDRFFAVRPEGSVSTLKIQRTERGDSAVYLCASSLTPNYEQYFGPGTRLTVT.